The 27 T cell receptor beta chains listed next were all sequenced from one sample in a study of CD8 T cells in Susac syndrome. RNA totalling about 0.5 to 1 ug underwent reverse transcription with random hexamers. Using its own MiXCR run on the immunoSEQ multiplex PCR reads, TCRdb lists one record per CDR3 protein. Among over 95,000 distinct CDR3 sequences, about 90% were seen once, and the ten largest hold roughly 0.12%. What was sequenced was CD8+ T cells from PBMCs. Receptors were obtained from a human donor in good health.

The chain employs TRBV5-1 and TRBJ1-2; no firm D call. Trimming shortened V by 0 bases and J by 5 bases, and 14 bases separated the two germline ends. CDR3 size: 15 residues. Per germline, CDR1 SGHRS and CDR2 YFSETQ. The CDR3 DNA reads as TGCGCCAGCAGCTTGGAGCTTCAAAGTGGGTATGGCTACACCTTC. Translation gives CASSLELQSGYGYTF.

The gene calls are TRBV2 and TRBJ2-1, with 14 bases lining up with TRBD2. The trim removed 6 bases at V and 9 bases at J, leaving 4 bases unmatched. The CDR3 is 14 amino acids. In germline, CDR1 is SNHLY, CDR2 FYNNEI. In nucleotides, the CDR3 is TGTGCCAGCAGGACTAGCGGGAGGGCCGGTGAGCAGTTCTTC. Translation gives CASRTSGRAGEQFF.

The chain combines TRBV12-3 or TRBV12-4 with TRBJ2-1; unclear D gene. The V end lost 2 bases, the J end lost 0 bases, and 11 bases lay between the germline ends. The CDR3 has 16 amino acids. The CDR3 region has the DNA TGTGCCAGCAGTTTACCAGGCCTGAGCTCCTACAATGAGCAGTTCTTC. It is translated as CASSLPGLSSYNEQFF.

This sequence joins TRBV20-1 and TRBJ1-2; D gene uncertain. Trimming pared 2 bases from V and 6 bases from J, leaving 7 bases between. CDR1 is DFQATT and CDR2 is SNEGSKA in the germline V gene (reference sequence). The CDR3 runs 11 residues. This CDR3 is CSARWENGYTF. CDR3 DNA: TGCAGTGCTAGATGGGAGAATGGCTACACCTTC.

The chain employs TRBV20-1 and TRBJ1-1; D gene ambiguous. Trimming stripped 0 bases from V and 2 bases from J, with 7 bases between. Germline CDR1 reads DFQATT; CDR2 reads SNEGSKA (reference sequence). The CDR3 length is 13 residues. The CDR3 bases are TGCAGTGCTAGAGAAGGGCTTAACACTGAAGCTTTCTTT. Translated: CSAREGLNTEAFF.

This clonotype has just one count. The chain has TRBV7-9 and TRBJ2-7, with D perhaps TRBD2 (7 bases). This CDR3 region has 12 residues. Trimming shortened V by 8 bases and J by 5 bases, and 13 bases separated the two germline ends. Germline V lookup: CDR1 SEHNR, CDR2 FQNEAQ (reference sequence). In nucleotides, the CDR3 is TGTGCCAGCCGGGGGAGGGGGAACGAGCAGTACTTC. As protein: CASRGRGNEQYF.

The chain is built from TRBV5-1 and TRBJ1-2; D call uncertain. V lost 4 bases and J lost 1, with 11 bases in between. In germline, CDR1 is SGHRS, CDR2 YFSETQ. The CDR3 runs 14 residues. CDR3 amino acids: CASSLHPDNYGYTF. The CDR3 bases are TGCGCCAGCAGCCTTCATCCGGATAACTATGGCTACACCTTC.

This clonotype was counted a few times. The J gene is TRBJ1-3, the V gene TRBV4-2; weak D call: TRBD1 (5 bases). CDR1 and CDR2 from the germline V gene are LGHNA and YNFKEQ. The CDR3 extends over 15 amino acids. V dropped 0 bases and J dropped 4 bases, with 10 bases sitting between them. The DNA of the CDR3 is TGTGCCAGCAGCCAAGAGTTAGGGGCCGGAAACACCATATATTTT. Protein sequence: CASSQELGAGNTIYF.

The V and J genes are TRBV6-2 or TRBV6-3 and TRBJ2-3; D is unclear. The CDR3 is 15 residues long. V lost 8 bases to trimming and J lost 1 base, with 16 bases between them. Germline CDR1 is MNHEY and CDR2 is SVGEGT. Written as DNA, the CDR3 is TGTGCCAGCTCTAGTCTGATCCGTGGCACAGATACGCAGTATTTT. Translated, it gives CASSSLIRGTDTQYF.

The DNA of the CDR3 is TGTGCCAGCAGGGGGACTAGCGGGAGGGCCGGCCCCCATGAGCAGTTCTTC. This codes for CASRGTSGRAGPHEQFF. The V gene is TRBV2, the J gene TRBJ2-1; TRBD2 aligns across 16 bases. The CDR3 spans 17 residues. Germline lookup yields CDR1 SNHLY and CDR2 FYNNEI. Trimming took 6 bases from V and 8 from J; bases not matched to a gene: 10.

This clonotype was observed once. The chain has TRBV5-1 and TRBJ2-6; D might be TRBD2 (6 bases). V lost 6 bases to trimming and J lost 4 bases, with 20 bases between them. Germline V gives CDR1 SGHRS, CDR2 YFSETQ. The CDR3 has 17 amino acids. CDR3 DNA sequence: TGCGCCAGCATACGGGACTGGGGAGGTTCCGGGGCCAACGTCCTGACTTTC. Amino acids: CASIRDWGGSGANVLTF.

This chain connects TRBV12-3 or TRBV12-4 to TRBJ2-1; D is unresolved. This CDR3 region has 15 residues. Trimming took off 2 bases at V and 0 bases at J, with 8 bases between the two ends. This CDR3 is CASSLRASSYNEQFF. CDR3 sequence (DNA): TGTGCCAGCAGTTTAAGGGCGAGCTCCTACAATGAGCAGTTCTTC.

The chain joins TRBV19 to TRBJ1-2, with D uncertain. V was trimmed by 5 bases and J by 7 bases, leaving 11 bases between them. Germline V lookup: CDR1 LNHDA, CDR2 SQIVND (reference sequence). The CDR3 has 12 residues. CDR3 DNA: TGTGCCAGTAGTTCGTGGGTTGGTGGCTACACCTTC. As protein: CASSSWVGGYTF.

This clonotype came up once. The chain employs TRBV7-3 and TRBJ2-3, with D perhaps TRBD1 (5 bases). Trimming cost V 1 base and J 5 bases, with 10 bases left between them. Germline V gene data show CDR1 as SGHTA and CDR2 as FQGTGA. The CDR3 contains 14 residues. CDR3 DNA sequence: TGTGCCAGCAGCTTAAGCAGGGAAGGAGATACGCAGTATTTT. Amino acid sequence: CASSLSREGDTQYF.

The chain joins TRBV15 to TRBJ1-2; 8 positions agree with TRBD1. The CDR3 runs to 17 residues. After removal of 0 bases from V and 6 bases from J, the junction contained 12 bases not matched to a gene. Per the germline V gene, CDR1 is LNHNV and CDR2 is YYDKDF (reference sequence). CDR3 sequence reads: CATSRDFADRGHDGYTF. CDR3 DNA: TGTGCCACCAGCAGAGATTTCGCCGACAGGGGTCACGATGGCTACACCTTC. Complete variable domain (other parts from reference TRBV15 and TRBJ1-2): DAMVIQNPRYQVTQFGKPVTLSCSQTLNHNVMYWYQQKSSQAPKLLFHYYDKDFNNEADTPDNFQSRRPNTSFCFLDIRSPGLGDTAMYLCATSRDFADRGHDGYTFGSGTRLTVV.

The rearrangement uses TRBV5-1 and TRBJ1-1, with a weak D call TRBD1 (5 bases). The ends were cut back, 1 base at V and 3 bases at J, with 10 bases in the middle. Germline V gene lookup returns CDR1 SGHRS and CDR2 YFSETQ. The CDR3 loop spans 14 amino acids. CDR3 sequence (DNA): TGCGCCAGCAGCTTGCTCTCAGGGTACACTGAAGCTTTCTTT. Encoded protein: CASSLLSGYTEAFF.

The chain recombines TRBV29-1 with TRBJ1-5, with D unresolved. Germline CDR1 is SQVTM and CDR2 is ANQGSEA. The V gene lost 3 bases and the J gene lost 1 base, with 13 bases spanning the gap. This CDR3 has 15 amino acids. The CDR3 loop is CSVDRVRRSNQPQHF. CDR3 sequence (DNA): TGCAGCGTTGATCGAGTCCGGAGAAGCAATCAGCCCCAGCATTTT.

V gene TRBV14 combines with J gene TRBJ2-2, with 8 bases aligning to TRBD1. Germline trimming cut 0 bases from V and 3 bases from J; bases unmatched to any gene: 6. The germline V gene has CDR1 SGHDN and CDR2 FVKESK. CDR3 size: 17 residues. CDR3 sequence: CASSQDEETGDTGELFF. The CDR3 DNA is TGTGCCAGCAGCCAAGATGAGGAGACAGGGGACACCGGGGAGCTGTTTTTT. Together with reference TRBV14 and TRBJ2-2, the CDR3 gives the full variable domain: EAGVTQFPSHSVIEKGQTVTLRCDPISGHDNLYWYRRVMGKEIKFLLHFVKESKQDESGMPNNRFLAERTGGTYSTLKVQPAELEDSGVYFCASSQDEETGDTGELFFGEGSRLTVL.

J is TRBJ1-3 and V is TRBV11-2, with D perhaps TRBD1 (6 bases). The CDR3 covers 17 residues. V was shortened by 1 base and J by 0 bases, with 13 bases between the two germline ends. Germline CDR1 reads SGHAT; CDR2 reads FQNNGV. CDR3 nucleotide sequence: TGTGCCAGCAGCTTAGTCCCAGGGGAAAGCTCTGGAAACACCATATATTTT. Translated, it gives CASSLVPGESSGNTIYF.

The rearrangement links TRBV29-1 to TRBJ1-5, with 9 bases matching TRBD1. The CDR3 is 14 residues long. Trimming at V came to 6 bases and at J to 2 bases, leaving 5 bases not matched to a gene. Germline CDR1 reads SQVTM; CDR2 reads ANQGSEA. CDR3 DNA sequence: TGCAGCGTCCAACAGGGGGCGGGCAATCAGCCCCAGCATTTT. It translates to CSVQQGAGNQPQHF.

The chain has TRBV7-2 and TRBJ2-2; 9 positions match TRBD2. The CDR3 loop spans 16 amino acids. Germline V gene data show CDR1 as SGHTA and CDR2 as FQGNSA. V was clipped by 3 bases and J by 7 bases; unmatched bases: 9. CDR3: CASSLGSGTSIGELFF. DNA for the CDR3: TGTGCCAGCAGCTTGGGCTCCGGGACTAGCATCGGGGAGCTGTTTTTT.

The chain employs TRBV4-3 and TRBJ2-7; TRBD2 might be the D (5 bases). V was shortened by 6 bases and J by 6 bases, with 21 bases between the two germline ends. This CDR3 spans 15 amino acids. The germline V gene encodes CDR1 LGHNA and CDR2 YSLEER. The CDR3 region is CASSLGEGSVGEQYF. CDR3 in DNA: TGCGCCAGCAGTCTCGGTGAGGGATCGGTAGGCGAGCAGTACTTC.

The CDR3 reads CSARPSGAYEQYF. The DNA of the CDR3 is TGCAGTGCTAGGCCTAGCGGGGCCTACGAGCAGTACTTC. The gene calls are TRBV20-1 and TRBJ2-7, with 9 bases aligning to TRBD2. The CDR3 sequence is 13 residues long. Trimming cost V 3 bases and J 2 bases; bases outside gene matches: 2. Germline loops: CDR1 DFQATT, CDR2 SNEGSKA (reference sequence).

This chain uses TRBV27 with TRBJ1-1, with TRBD1 identical over 7 bases. V dropped 5 bases and J dropped 7; count of bases not matched to a gene: 4. The CDR3 has 12 amino acids. Per germline, CDR1 MNHEY and CDR2 SMNVEV (reference sequence). The CDR3 is CASSHRGGEAFF. In DNA, the CDR3 is TGTGCCAGCAGTCACAGGGGCGGTGAAGCTTTCTTT.

This clonotype was counted once. This rearrangement joins TRBV3-1 to TRBJ2-5; 9 bases match TRBD2. V lost 6 bases and J lost 1; bases outside the gene matches: 9. From germline, CDR1 is LGHDT and CDR2 YNNKEL (reference sequence). The CDR3 consists of 16 residues. The CDR3 DNA sequence: TGTGCCAGCAGATTAGGACTAGCGATTGGCCAAGAGACCCAGTACTTC. Amino acid sequence: CASRLGLAIGQETQYF.

The chain uses TRBV7-3 and TRBJ1-2; D possibly corresponds to TRBD1 (6 bases). V lost 5 bases and J lost 3, with 16 bases in between. This CDR3 is 15 amino acids long. CDR1 and CDR2 (germline): SGHTA, FQGTGA. CDR3 residues: CASSPVAGADYGYTF. The CDR3 DNA is TGTGCCAGCAGCCCCGTGGCAGGGGCGGACTATGGCTACACCTTC.

The chain employs TRBV7-9 and TRBJ1-4; 7 bases match TRBD1. CDR1 is SEHNR and CDR2 is FQNEAQ in the germline V gene (reference sequence). This CDR3 is 14 amino acids long. V lost 5 bases, J lost 4 bases, and 4 bases stayed unmatched. The DNA for the CDR3 is TGTGCCAGCAGCCCGGGACAGAGTAATGAAAAACTGTTTTTT. It is translated as CASSPGQSNEKLFF.